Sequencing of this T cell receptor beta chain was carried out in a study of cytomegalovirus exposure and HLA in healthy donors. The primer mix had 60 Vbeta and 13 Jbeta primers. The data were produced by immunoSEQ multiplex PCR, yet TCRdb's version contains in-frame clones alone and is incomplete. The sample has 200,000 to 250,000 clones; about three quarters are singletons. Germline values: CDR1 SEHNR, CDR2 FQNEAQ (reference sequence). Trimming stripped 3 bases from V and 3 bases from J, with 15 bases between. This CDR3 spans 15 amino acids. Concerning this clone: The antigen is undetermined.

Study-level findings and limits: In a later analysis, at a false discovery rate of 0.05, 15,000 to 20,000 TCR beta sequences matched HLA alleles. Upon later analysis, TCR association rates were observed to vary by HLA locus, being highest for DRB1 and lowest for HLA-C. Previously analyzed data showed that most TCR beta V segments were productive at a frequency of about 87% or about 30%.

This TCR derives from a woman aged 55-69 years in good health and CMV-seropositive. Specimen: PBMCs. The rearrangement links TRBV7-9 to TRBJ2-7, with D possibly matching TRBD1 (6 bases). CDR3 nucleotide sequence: TGTGCCAGCAGCTTGAGTGGGGGCAGATACTACGAGCAGTACTTC. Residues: CASSLSGGRYYEQYF.